Detailed here is one TCR beta chain. The entry originates in a study of radiotherapy plus CTLA-4 blockade in lung cancer. The germline CDR1 and CDR2 sequences are GTSNPN and SVGIG (reference sequence). V was shortened by 3 bases and J by 1 base, with 9 bases between the two germline ends. The CDR3 is 13 residues long. The repertoire was sequenced with immunoSEQ multiplex PCR; TCRdb's copy has only in-frame clones and lacks some. The table lists roughly 59,000 clones, 72% of them singletons. The starting material was peripheral blood, obtained from a patient treated with radiotherapy plus ipilimumab. This sequence originates from a human donor with non-small cell lung cancer whose response to radiotherapy plus ipilimumab could not be evaluated. The J gene is TRBJ1-1, the V gene TRBV30; D possibly corresponds to TRBD1 (6 bases). Written as DNA, the CDR3 is TGTGCCTGGAGATACAGGGAGAACACTGAAGCTTTCTTT. Its translation: CAWRYRENTEAFF.